This entry describes one TCR beta chain. One end of the junction varies from germline; a read error may be responsible. Researchers amplified the TCR beta CDR3 regions from RNA transcripts. A first-round RT-PCR of the TCR CDR3 used the HTBI primer set. One entry per CDR3 protein results from TCRdb running MiXCR on the multiplex PCR reads. The sample carries under 350,000 distinct CDR3 sequences, approximately 15% recorded once. The germline V gene encodes CDR1 LNHDA and CDR2 SQIVND (reference sequence). This CDR3 contains 14 residues. The data belong to a study of T cells in Graves' hyperthyroidism and ophthalmopathy.

This clonotype was obtained from a woman in her sixties with Graves' ophthalmopathy. The chain has TRBV19 and TRBJ2-5; no firm D call. Sequenced input: blood. CDR3 sequence (DNA): TGTGCCAGTAGTGCGAAAGGGTACCAAGGGACCCAGTACTTC. Amino acid sequence: CASSAKGYQGTQYF.